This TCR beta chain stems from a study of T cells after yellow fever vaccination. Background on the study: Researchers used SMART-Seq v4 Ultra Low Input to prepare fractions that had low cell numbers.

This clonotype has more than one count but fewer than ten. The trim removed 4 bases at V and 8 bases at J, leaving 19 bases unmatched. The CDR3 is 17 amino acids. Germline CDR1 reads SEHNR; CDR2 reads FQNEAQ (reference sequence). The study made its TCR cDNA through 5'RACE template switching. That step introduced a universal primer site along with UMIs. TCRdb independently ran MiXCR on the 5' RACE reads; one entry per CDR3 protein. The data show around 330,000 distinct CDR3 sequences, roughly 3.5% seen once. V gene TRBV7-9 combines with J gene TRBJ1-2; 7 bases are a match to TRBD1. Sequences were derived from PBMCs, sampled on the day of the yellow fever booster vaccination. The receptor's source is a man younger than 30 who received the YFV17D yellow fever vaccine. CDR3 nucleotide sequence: TGTGCCAGCAGCTCTAGGGACAGCGCTGGAGATAGGGGAGGCTACACCTTC. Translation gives CASSSRDSAGDRGGYTF.